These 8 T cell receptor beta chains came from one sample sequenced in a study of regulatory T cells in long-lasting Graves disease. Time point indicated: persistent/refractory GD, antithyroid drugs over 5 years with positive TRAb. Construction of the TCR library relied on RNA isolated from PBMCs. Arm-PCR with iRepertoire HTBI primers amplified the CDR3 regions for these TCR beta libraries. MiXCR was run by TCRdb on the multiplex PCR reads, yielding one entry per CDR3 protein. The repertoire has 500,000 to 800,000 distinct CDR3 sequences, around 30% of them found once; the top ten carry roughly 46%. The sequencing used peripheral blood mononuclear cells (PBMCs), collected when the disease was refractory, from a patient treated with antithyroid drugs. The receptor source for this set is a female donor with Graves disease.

The CDR3 nucleotides are TGTGCCAGCAGTTTCGGGAACGCAGGGGTAGGCAATCAGCCCCAGCATTTT. Residues: CASSFGNAGVGNQPQHF. The chain joins TRBV12-3 or TRBV12-4 to TRBJ1-5; a possible D gene is TRBD1 (6 bases). V shed 3 bases and J shed 2 bases, with 17 bases lying between them. This CDR3 contains 17 residues.

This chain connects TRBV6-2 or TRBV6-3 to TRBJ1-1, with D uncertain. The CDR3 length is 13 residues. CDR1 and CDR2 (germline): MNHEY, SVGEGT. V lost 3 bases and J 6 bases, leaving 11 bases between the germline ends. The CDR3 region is CASSYFSSPEAFF. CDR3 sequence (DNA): TGTGCCAGCAGTTATTTTTCCAGCCCTGAAGCTTTCTTT.

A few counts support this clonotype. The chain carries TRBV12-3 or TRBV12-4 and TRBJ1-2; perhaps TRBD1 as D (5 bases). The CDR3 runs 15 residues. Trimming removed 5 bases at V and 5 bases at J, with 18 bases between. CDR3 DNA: TGTGCCAGCAGTCACTCGGGACGGCCAACGTATGGCTACACCTTC. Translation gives CASSHSGRPTYGYTF.

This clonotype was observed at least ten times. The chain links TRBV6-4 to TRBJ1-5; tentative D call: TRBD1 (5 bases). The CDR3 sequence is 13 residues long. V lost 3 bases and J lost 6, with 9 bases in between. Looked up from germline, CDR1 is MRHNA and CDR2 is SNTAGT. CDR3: CASSDVGGQPQHF. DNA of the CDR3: TGTGCCAGCAGTGATGTTGGGGGTCAGCCCCAGCATTTT.

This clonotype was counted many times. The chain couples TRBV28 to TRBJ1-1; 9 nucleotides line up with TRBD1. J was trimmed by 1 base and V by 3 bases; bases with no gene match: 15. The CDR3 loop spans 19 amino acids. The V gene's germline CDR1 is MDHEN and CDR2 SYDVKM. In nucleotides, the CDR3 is TGTGCCAGCAGTTTTTGGCCACCGAGGACAGGGGTAGAGAACACTGAAGCTTTCTTT. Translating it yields CASSFWPPRTGVENTEAFF.

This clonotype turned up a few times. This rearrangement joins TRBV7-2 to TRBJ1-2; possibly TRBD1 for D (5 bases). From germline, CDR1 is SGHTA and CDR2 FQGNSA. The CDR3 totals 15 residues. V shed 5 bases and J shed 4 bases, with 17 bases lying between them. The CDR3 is CASSRLSWGSYGYTF. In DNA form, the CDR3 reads TGTGCCAGCAGCCGTTTATCATGGGGCTCCTATGGCTACACCTTC.

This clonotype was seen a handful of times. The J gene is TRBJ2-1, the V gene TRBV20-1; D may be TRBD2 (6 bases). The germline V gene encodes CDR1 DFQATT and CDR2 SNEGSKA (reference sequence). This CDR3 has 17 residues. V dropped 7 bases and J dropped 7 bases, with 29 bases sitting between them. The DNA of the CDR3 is TGCAGTGTCAACCCCCTTTTGGGTAGCGGTTATCAGAATGAGCAGTTCTTC. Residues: CSVNPLLGSGYQNEQFF.

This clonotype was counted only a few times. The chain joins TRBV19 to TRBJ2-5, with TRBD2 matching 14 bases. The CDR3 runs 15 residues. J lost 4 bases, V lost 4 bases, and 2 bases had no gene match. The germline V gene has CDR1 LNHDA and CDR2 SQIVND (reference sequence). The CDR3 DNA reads TGTGCCAGTAGTACTGGGACTAGCGGGAGAGAGACCCAGTACTTC. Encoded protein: CASSTGTSGRETQYF.